This TCR beta chain was recorded in a study of Ad26.COV2.S vaccination and SARS-CoV-2 variants. Treatment indicated: about 20 received Ad26.COV2.S at low or high dose, single or two shots; a few received placebo; per-sample allocation not given. Sampling happened 63 days after the first vaccine or placebo injection. Boston hosted the donor, who was an adult aged 18-55 years. From germline, CDR1 is SGHNT and CDR2 YYREEE (reference sequence). The CDR3 extends over 16 amino acids. Trimming removed 4 bases from V and 6 bases from J; junction bases left unmatched: 14. Measured with immunoSEQ multiplex PCR; TCRdb has only the in-frame clones, and not every one. The sample holds some 420,000 clones, 85% to 90% seen once.

The origin of this receptor is a person aged 18 to 65 who received the Ad26.COV2.S COVID-19 vaccine or a placebo. Sequencing was performed on peripheral blood, taken in a trial of Ad26.COV2.S vaccine versus placebo. The rearrangement uses TRBV5-4 and TRBJ2-7; 9 nucleotides align to TRBD1. The CDR3 loop is CASSRRTGTGIREQYF. CDR3 nucleotides: TGTGCCAGCAGCCGACGAACCGGGACAGGGATTCGCGAGCAGTACTTC.